Listed here are 27 T cell receptor beta chains from one sample, sequenced in a study of blood T cell repertoires in COVID-19. Assay used: immunoSEQ multiplex PCR; TCRdb lists only in-frame clones, some missing. The profile shows 150,000 to 200,000 clones, roughly 80% of them singletons. Sequenced material: peripheral blood. These receptor sequences come from a woman between 65 and 79 years old with COVID-19, enrolled during active disease.

The V and J genes are TRBV18 and TRBJ2-1, with 12 nucleotides matching TRBD2. Per germline, CDR1 KGHSH and CDR2 LQKENI. This CDR3 region has 18 residues. The trim removed 1 base at V and 1 base at J, leaving 5 bases unmatched. In DNA form, the CDR3 reads TGTGCCAGCTCACCACTTTCGACTAGCGGGAGTTCCTACAATGAGCAGTTCTTC. This gives the protein CASSPLSTSGSSYNEQFF. Variable domain in full (rest from reference TRBV18 and TRBJ2-1): NAGVMQNPRHLVRRRGQEARLRCSPMKGHSHVYWYRQLPEEGLKFMVYLQKENIIDESGMPKERFSAEFPKEGPSILRIQQVVRGDSAAYFCASSPLSTSGSSYNEQFFGPGTRLTVL.

V is TRBV28 and J is TRBJ1-5; D is ambiguous. CDR1 is MDHEN and CDR2 is SYDVKM in the germline V gene. The germline V and J ends were trimmed by 8 bases and 1 base, with 9 bases remaining between them. The CDR3 spans 13 residues. The CDR3 is CASDRRSNQPQHF. CDR3 bases: TGTGCCAGCGATCGGAGAAGCAATCAGCCCCAGCATTTT.

V and J are TRBV7-7 and TRBJ2-1, with TRBD1 as a possible D gene (6 bases). The CDR3 sequence is 14 residues long. Trimming took 1 base from V and 3 from J, leaving 7 bases between them. Germline V gene data show CDR1 as SSHAT and CDR2 as FNYEAQ (reference sequence). This CDR3 reads CASSLGTVYNEQFF. The CDR3 nucleotides are TGTGCCAGCAGCTTAGGGACAGTCTACAATGAGCAGTTCTTC.

This clone was detected many times. The gene calls are TRBV5-6 and TRBJ1-3, with 7 bases identical to TRBD1. V gave up 8 bases and J gave up 4 bases; unmatched junction bases: 9. Germline V CDR1 and CDR2: SGHDT, YYEEEE. This CDR3 is 14 amino acids long. The CDR3 DNA reads TGTGCCAGTCAAGGGACAGCCCGGGGAAACACCATATATTTT. This gives the protein CASQGTARGNTIYF.

The rearrangement links TRBV29-1 to TRBJ1-2; D gene ambiguous. This CDR3 is built from 13 residues. Trimming cost V 0 bases and J 3 bases, with 8 bases left between them. From germline, CDR1 is SQVTM and CDR2 ANQGSEA. In DNA, the CDR3 is TGCAGCGTTGAAGACGCGGGATACTATGGCTACACCTTC. Its protein product is CSVEDAGYYGYTF.

The V call is TRBV6-1, the J call TRBJ1-6; tentatively, D is TRBD1 (5 bases). Germline V gene data show CDR1 as MNHNS and CDR2 as SASEGT. V lost 4 bases and J 1 base, leaving 17 bases between the germline ends. This CDR3 region has 18 residues. CDR3 sequence: CASSGPEGVGSYNSPLHF. For the CDR3, the DNA is TGTGCCAGCAGTGGGCCCGAAGGGGTAGGGTCCTATAATTCACCCCTCCACTTT.

The gene calls are TRBV5-4 and TRBJ1-6; 8 bases are a match to TRBD1. The CDR3 length is 15 residues. With 3 bases clipped from V and 10 bases from J, the junction kept 9 bases outside the gene matches. The germline V gene has CDR1 SGHNT and CDR2 YYREEE (reference sequence). The CDR3 DNA reads TGTGCCAGCAGCTCGGTGGACAGGGAAAACTCACCCCTCCACTTT. It codes for CASSSVDRENSPLHF.

The rearrangement joins TRBV5-1 to TRBJ1-1, with D maybe TRBD1 (6 bases). Trimming removed 4 bases at V and 1 base at J, with 14 bases between. The CDR3 contains 15 residues. Looked up from germline, CDR1 is SGHRS and CDR2 is YFSETQ. CDR3 residues: CASSIAGTPNTEAFF. The CDR3, as DNA: TGCGCCAGCAGCATCGCCGGGACACCGAACACTGAAGCTTTCTTT.

The J gene is TRBJ2-1, the V gene TRBV29-1, with 7 bases matching TRBD1. Germline values: CDR1 SQVTM, CDR2 ANQGSEA. The CDR3 totals 14 residues. Trimming removed 6 bases from V and 2 bases from J; junction bases left unmatched: 7. The CDR3 region is CSVATGTAYNEQFF. The CDR3 DNA reads TGCAGCGTCGCGACCGGGACAGCCTACAATGAGCAGTTCTTC.

The V gene is TRBV5-4, the J gene TRBJ2-3, with D possibly matching TRBD1 (7 bases). V was shortened by 1 base and J by 2 bases, with 14 bases between the two germline ends. CDR3 length: 16 amino acids. Per the germline V gene, CDR1 is SGHNT and CDR2 is YYREEE (reference sequence). CDR3 in DNA: TGTGCCAGCAGCTTGAGGACAGGAGGGGTCACAGATACGCAGTATTTT. It is translated as CASSLRTGGVTDTQYF.

This clone was counted between two and nine times. The chain is built from TRBV7-3 and TRBJ2-2, with D perhaps matching TRBD2 (6 bases). In germline, CDR1 is SGHTA, CDR2 FQGTGA. CDR3 size: 14 residues. V lost 8 bases and J lost 0, with 10 bases in between. Here the CDR3 reads CASRGSSNTGELFF. The CDR3 DNA sequence: TGTGCCAGCCGGGGGTCCTCGAACACCGGGGAGCTGTTTTTT. The full variable domain, its missing parts supplied by reference TRBV7-3 and TRBJ2-2, is GAGVSQTPSNKVTEKGKYVELRCDPISGHTALYWYRQSLGQGPEFLIYFQGTGAADDSGLPNDRFFAVRPEGSVSTLKIQRTERGDSAVYLCASRGSSNTGELFFGEGSRLTVL.

The chain joins TRBV6-4 to TRBJ2-3; the match to TRBD1 covers 11 bases. CDR1 is MRHNA, CDR2 SNTAGT, per germline. This CDR3 spans 18 amino acids. With V trimmed by 2 bases and J by 5 bases, 12 bases remained unmatched. CDR3 DNA: TGTGCCAGCAGTGACACCTCCTGGACAGGGGGCGACGTAGATACGCAGTATTTT. This encodes CASSDTSWTGGDVDTQYF.

The chain joins TRBV7-6 to TRBJ2-2; 8 bases agree with TRBD2. The length of the CDR3 is 18 residues. Looked up from germline, CDR1 is SGHVS and CDR2 is FNYEAQ. With 1 base clipped from V and 3 bases from J, the junction kept 10 bases outside the gene matches. CDR3 residues: CASSLVSGSGGYTGELFF. The CDR3 nucleotides read TGTGCCAGCAGCTTAGTGAGCGGATCGGGGGGGTACACCGGGGAGCTGTTTTTT.

Only one count was recorded for this clone. The V call is TRBV18, the J call TRBJ2-5; perhaps TRBD2 as D (5 bases). CDR1 is KGHSH and CDR2 is LQKENI in the germline V gene. This CDR3 has 15 amino acids. V lost 6 bases, J lost 2 bases, and 16 bases lay in between. CDR3 in DNA: TGTGCCAGCTCCCGATCTAGCAGTCAACAAGAGACCCAGTACTTC. Protein sequence: CASSRSSSQQETQYF.

This clone occurred a few times. The V and J genes are TRBV6-5 and TRBJ1-2; 8 bases map to TRBD1. The germline V gene has CDR1 MNHEY and CDR2 SVGAGI. Germline trimming cut 2 bases from V and 8 bases from J; bases unmatched to any gene: 4. The CDR3 runs to 13 residues. In DNA form, the CDR3 reads TGTGCCAGCAGTTACAGGACAGGGAAAGGCTACACCTTC. Protein sequence: CASSYRTGKGYTF.

The chain has TRBV19 and TRBJ1-1, with D perhaps matching TRBD1 (6 bases). Trimming removed 6 bases from V and 4 bases from J, with 12 bases in between. Germline CDR1 reads LNHDA; CDR2 reads SQIVND (reference sequence). The CDR3 covers 13 residues. The CDR3 DNA follows: TGTGCCAGTAGCCTGGGAGGGGGCACTGAAGCTTTCTTT. Translation: CASSLGGGTEAFF.

A single count supports this clone. The CDR3 nucleotides are TGTGCCAGCAGCTTGGGCGGGAGCGAGGAGACCCAGTACTTC. Residues: CASSLGGSEETQYF. The chain links TRBV5-4 to TRBJ2-5; 7 bases line up with TRBD2. V gave up 0 bases and J gave up 5 bases; unmatched junction bases: 4. In germline, CDR1 is SGHNT, CDR2 YYREEE (reference sequence). CDR3 length: 14 residues.

The chain employs TRBV7-2 and TRBJ2-6, with D perhaps matching TRBD1 (5 bases). The CDR3 has 18 amino acids. The germline V and J ends were trimmed by 0 bases and 0 bases, with 12 bases remaining between them. Germline V gene sequence: CDR1 SGHTA, CDR2 FQGNSA. The chain's CDR3 is CASSLAMGQGSGANVLTF. The DNA of the CDR3 is TGTGCCAGCAGCTTAGCCATGGGGCAAGGCTCTGGGGCCAACGTCCTGACTTTC.

The chain recombines TRBV10-3 with TRBJ2-3; TRBD2 aligns across 9 bases. With V trimmed by 10 bases and J by 2 bases, 10 bases remained unmatched. Germline V gene data show CDR1 as ENHRY and CDR2 as SYGVKD. The CDR3 runs 15 residues. The CDR3: CATLAAGGNTDTQYF. In nucleotides, the CDR3 is TGTGCCACCCTAGCGGCGGGAGGGAACACAGATACGCAGTATTTT.

The rearrangement links TRBV7-8 to TRBJ1-1; tentatively, D is TRBD1 (5 bases). Per germline, CDR1 SGHVS and CDR2 FQNEAQ. Trimming removed 3 bases at V and 1 base at J, with 15 bases between. The CDR3 is 16 amino acids. The CDR3 region is CASSFSGWGGNTEAFF. The CDR3 DNA sequence: TGTGCCAGCAGCTTTAGCGGATGGGGGGGGAACACTGAAGCTTTCTTT.

This clone was counted a single time. This sequence joins TRBV7-2 and TRBJ2-7; a possible D gene is TRBD1 (5 bases). Per the germline V gene, CDR1 is SGHTA and CDR2 is FQGNSA. This CDR3 is built from 14 residues. The ends were cut back, 6 bases at V and 3 bases at J, with 15 bases in the middle. The CDR3 protein is CASRTVGPGYEQYF. The CDR3 region has the DNA TGTGCCAGCAGGACAGTGGGTCCCGGCTACGAGCAGTACTTC.

This chain connects TRBV11-3 to TRBJ2-2, with TRBD1 matching over 8 bases. The CDR3 extends over 16 amino acids. Germline CDR1 is SGHNT and CDR2 is YENEEA. J lost 0 bases, V lost 5 bases, and 5 bases had no gene match. The CDR3 spells CASSPIRGPNTGELFF. Here the CDR3 DNA reads TGTGCCAGCAGCCCAATCAGGGGGCCGAACACCGGGGAGCTGTTTTTT.

The rearrangement uses TRBV5-6 and TRBJ2-5; 13 nucleotides agree with TRBD2. The CDR3 has 18 amino acids. Germline V gives CDR1 SGHDT, CDR2 YYEEEE. The ends lost 4 bases at V and 1 base at J; junction bases unmatched: 10. CDR3 sequence (DNA): TGTGCCAGCAGCACCGGGACTAGCGGGATAAGGGTCCAAGAGACCCAGTACTTC. Encoded protein: CASSTGTSGIRVQETQYF.

The chain joins TRBV28 to TRBJ2-7; 7 bases fit TRBD1. CDR1 MDHEN and CDR2 SYDVKM come from the germline V gene. V gave up 6 bases and J gave up 1 base; unmatched junction bases: 9. The CDR3 totals 15 residues. In nucleotides, the CDR3 is TGTGCCAGCAGCCCTGGACAGGTACATTCCTACGAGCAGTACTTC. Translation: CASSPGQVHSYEQYF.

This chain links TRBV19 with TRBJ2-3, with TRBD2 matching over 10 bases. J lost 4 bases, V lost 5 bases, and 12 bases had no gene match. Looked up from germline, CDR1 is LNHDA and CDR2 is SQIVND (reference sequence). The CDR3 is 17 residues long. The CDR3 reads CASSAVAGGFEPDTQYF. CDR3 nucleotide sequence: TGTGCCAGTAGTGCCGTAGCGGGAGGATTCGAGCCAGATACGCAGTATTTT. The whole variable domain, filled in from reference TRBV19 and TRBJ2-3, reads DGGITQSPKYLFRKEGQNVTLSCEQNLNHDAMYWYRQDPGQGLRLIYYSQIVNDFQKGDIAEGYSVSREKKESFPLTVTSAQKNPTAFYLCASSAVAGGFEPDTQYFGPGTRLTVL.

The J gene is TRBJ2-3, the V gene TRBV11-2; D remains ambiguous. The CDR3 is 14 amino acids. V lost 2 bases and J 0 bases, leaving 6 bases between the germline ends. Germline V gene data show CDR1 as SGHAT and CDR2 as FQNNGV. The CDR3 region has the DNA TGTGCCAGCAGCTTATTCGGGAGCACAGATACGCAGTATTTT. It translates to CASSLFGSTDTQYF.

The V and J genes are TRBV19 and TRBJ1-1; D might be TRBD1 (6 bases). The CDR3 is 15 residues long. The ends were cut back, 5 bases at V and 4 bases at J, with 17 bases in the middle. The germline gives CDR1 LNHDA, CDR2 SQIVND (reference sequence). CDR3 bases: TGTGCCAGTAGTTCTACAGGGTCCGGGACCACTGAAGCTTTCTTT. As protein: CASSSTGSGTTEAFF.